A selection of T cell receptor beta chains follows, all from one sample in a study of post-analysis software for immune sequencing data. TCRdb fed the PCR reads into MiXCR, producing one record per CDR3 protein. The table has 650,000 to 850,000 distinct CDR3 sequences, under 60% seen once. Sequenced sample: blood. The receptors were gathered from a girl aged 5 to 17 with multiple sclerosis. CDR3s include the opening cysteine and the closing phenylalanine or tryptophan. Each record gives: clone size, J gene, V gene, D gene, CDR3 protein, CDR3 DNA. A D gene is named only where the DNA matches it firmly. Size is stated for part of the rows, as once, few or many counts, or as a class when the clone is expanded.

>-|TRBJ1-4|TRBV20-1|TRBD1
CSAWMLDRGTTNEKLFF
TGCAGCGCTTGGATGTTGGACAGGGGGACGACTAATGAAAAACTGTTTTTT
>-|TRBJ2-3|TRBV28|TRBD2
CASRGWLTSGTSTDTQYF
TGTGCCAGCAGGGGGTGGTTGACTAGCGGAACTAGCACAGATACGCAGTATTTT
>-|TRBJ1-4|TRBV7-9|-
CASSLFTGTATNEKLFF
TGTGCCAGCAGCTTATTCACAGGGACGGCAACTAATGAAAAACTGTTTTTT
>-|TRBJ2-1|TRBV29-1|-
CSVVLGPRSRNEQFF
TGCAGCGTTGTTCTCGGCCCCCGATCTCGGAATGAGCAGTTCTTC
>-|TRBJ1-6|TRBV5-1|-
CASSLYEGLSSPLHF
TGCGCCAGCAGCTTGTATGAGGGCTTAAGTTCACCCCTCCACTTT
>-|TRBJ2-6|TRBV12-3/TRBV12-4|-
CASTGASGASVLTF
TGTGCCAGCACCGGAGCCTCGGGGGCCAGCGTCCTGACTTTC
>-|TRBJ1-1|TRBV18|TRBD1
CASSRDRGRDTEAFF
TGTGCCAGCTCACGGGACAGGGGCAGGGACACTGAAGCTTTCTTT
>-|TRBJ2-6|TRBV18|TRBD1
CASGLGTGLSGANIRTF
TGTGCCAGCGGCCTCGGGACAGGACTCTCTGGGGCCAACATCCGGACTTTC
>-|TRBJ2-3|TRBV20-1|-
CSASPWTGRVDTQYF
TGCAGTGCTAGTCCTTGGACGGGTAGGGTCGATACGCAGTATTTT
>-|TRBJ2-1|TRBV7-8|-
CASSLSGGKPLYNEQFF
TGTGCCAGCAGCTTATCTGGGGGGAAGCCCCTCTACAATGAGCAGTTCTTC
>-|TRBJ2-7|TRBV7-6|-
CASSLVGGAISSYEQYF
TGTGCCAGCAGCTTAGTAGGGGGGGCTATAAGCTCCTACGAGCAGTACTTC
>few|TRBJ2-7|TRBV29-1|TRBD1
CSVEAGTGSYEQYF
TGCAGCGTTGAGGCCGGGACAGGCTCCTACGAGCAGTACTTC
>few|TRBJ2-7|TRBV7-2|-
CASSRTSSNYEQYF
TGTGCCAGCAGCCGTACTAGCTCCAACTACGAGCAGTACTTC
>-|TRBJ2-1|TRBV29-1|TRBD2
CSVHLAGSYNEQFF
TGCAGCGTTCACCTAGCGGGCTCCTACAATGAGCAGTTCTTC
>few|TRBJ2-5|TRBV5-1|TRBD1
CASSPGVQGVQETQYF
TGCGCCAGCAGCCCAGGCGTACAGGGGGTCCAAGAGACCCAGTACTTC
>-|TRBJ2-7|TRBV6-5|TRBD2
CASSYSGGPSAEQYF
TGTGCCAGCAGTTACTCGGGAGGGCCCTCCGCCGAGCAGTACTTC
>-|TRBJ2-4|TRBV25-1|-
CASSVVGEGEQYF
TGTGCCAGCAGTGTAGTGGGAGAAGGGGAGCAGTACTTC
>few|TRBJ2-7|TRBV27|TRBD1
CASSLYGTAYEQYF
TGTGCCAGCAGTTTATATGGGACAGCCTACGAGCAGTACTTC
>-|TRBJ2-7|TRBV29-1|TRBD2
CSVPGTSGYEQYF
TGCAGCGTTCCTGGGACTAGCGGCTACGAGCAGTACTTC
>-|TRBJ2-1|TRBV5-1|TRBD2
CASSYESGSAYNEQFF
TGCGCCAGCAGCTACGAAAGCGGGAGCGCCTACAATGAGCAGTTCTTC
>-|TRBJ2-7|TRBV5-1|-
CASSLRQYGEQYF
TGCGCCAGCAGCTTGAGGCAGTACGGCGAGCAGTACTTC
>-|TRBJ1-5|TRBV7-8|-
CASSADHSNQPQHF
TGTGCCAGCAGCGCGGACCATAGCAATCAGCCCCAGCATTTT
>-|TRBJ1-1|TRBV10-3|-
CAISESGRVVPEAFF
TGTGCCATCAGTGAGTCGGGCCGTGTTGTACCTGAAGCTTTCTTT
>-|TRBJ2-5|TRBV5-1|TRBD2
CASSPNPLAGAGETQYF
TGCGCCAGCAGCCCCAACCCCCTAGCGGGAGCCGGAGAGACCCAGTACTTC
>few|TRBJ2-3|TRBV7-9|-
CASSQGPSGVRDTQYF
TGTGCCAGCAGCCAGGGGCCTAGCGGCGTAAGGGATACGCAGTATTTT
>-|TRBJ1-2|TRBV15|-
CATSRDRGALHGYTF
TGTGCCACCAGCAGAGATCGGGGGGCTTTGCATGGCTACACCTTC
>few|TRBJ1-1|TRBV5-1|TRBD1
CASSPGTENTEAFF
TGCGCCAGCAGCCCCGGGACAGAGAACACTGAAGCTTTCTTT
>-|TRBJ2-1|TRBV5-1|-
CASKLGSMGEQFF
TGCGCCAGCAAACTGGGCAGTATGGGTGAGCAGTTCTTC
>-|TRBJ2-3|TRBV24-1|-
CATSDSLTPGTDTQYF
TGTGCCACCAGTGATTCCCTAACCCCAGGCACAGATACGCAGTATTTT
>-|TRBJ1-1|TRBV12-3/TRBV12-4|-
CASTTGIMNTEAFF
TGTGCCAGCACTACAGGGATCATGAACACTGAAGCTTTCTTT